The 8 T cell receptor beta chains below all came from one sample that was sequenced in a study of metastatic and nonmetastatic thyroid tumors. TCRdb re-called the PCR reads through MiXCR. The sample yields over 25,000 clones, 6% to 9.5% seen once. Thyroid surgery was performed in patients who had received no treatment beforehand. The sequenced sample was blood. All receptors come from a female donor with papillary thyroid cancer or a benign thyroid nodule (not recorded which). Some clones in this sample may be carry-over from other donors' samples.

This clone has at least ten counts. The DNA of the CDR3 is TGCAGTGCTAGGGCTAGCGGTGTCCCGGGGGGGACCGGGGAGCTGTTTTTT. It yields the protein CSARASGVPGGTGELFF. The chain has TRBV20-1 and TRBJ2-2; 8 nucleotides match TRBD2. The V gene's germline CDR1 is DFQATT and CDR2 SNEGSKA (reference sequence). The CDR3 runs 17 residues. V shed 3 bases, J shed 5 bases, and the junction held 14 bases outside the gene matches.

This clone was counted ten times or more. The CDR3 DNA follows: TGTGCCAGCAGTACCTCCCTGGTAGATTACGAGCAGTACTTC. This encodes CASSTSLVDYEQYF. The chain recombines TRBV6-1 with TRBJ2-7; unclear D gene. V was pared by 5 bases and J by 4 bases, with 15 bases between. There are 14 residues in the CDR3. Germline CDR1 and CDR2: MNHNS and SASEGT.

This clone occurred many times. V is TRBV28 and J is TRBJ1-2; possibly TRBD1 for D (5 bases). The V end lost 3 bases, the J end lost 3 bases, and 11 bases lay between the germline ends. The CDR3 has 14 residues. The V gene's germline CDR1 is MDHEN and CDR2 SYDVKM. DNA of the CDR3: TGTGCCAGCAGTTTTGCAGGGAGTGACTATGGCTACACCTTC. It encodes CASSFAGSDYGYTF.

This clone was picked up many times. The chain links TRBV10-3 to TRBJ1-1; no firm D call. This CDR3 comprises 15 residues. Between the trimmed V and J ends, which lost 4 bases and 0 bases, there was a span of 12 bases. The germline CDR1 and CDR2 sequences are ENHRY and SYGVKD. DNA of the CDR3: TGTGCCATCAGTGCCCCCCCATTGATGAACACTGAAGCTTTCTTT. Translation gives CAISAPPLMNTEAFF.

This clone was detected ten times or more. The J gene is TRBJ2-1, the V gene TRBV7-9, with TRBD2 matching 10 bases. The CDR3 is 16 amino acids. Per the germline V gene, CDR1 is SEHNR and CDR2 is FQNEAQ (reference sequence). Trimming removed 1 base from V and 6 bases from J; junction bases left unmatched: 6. The CDR3 region is CASSLGRLAGGNEQFF. The CDR3 nucleotides are TGTGCCAGCAGCTTAGGGAGGTTAGCGGGGGGCAATGAGCAGTTCTTC. Combining the CDR3 with reference TRBV7-9 and TRBJ2-1 gives the whole variable domain DTGVSQNPRHKITKRGQNVTFRCDPISEHNRLYWYRQTLGQGPEFLTYFQNEAQLEKSRLLSDRFSAERPKGSFSTLEIQRTEQGDSAMYLCASSLGRLAGGNEQFFGPGTRLTVL.

This clone came up a few times. The gene calls are TRBV29-1 and TRBJ2-3; tentatively, D is TRBD1 (5 bases). The CDR3 consists of 14 residues. Germline V gene sequence: CDR1 SQVTM, CDR2 ANQGSEA. V lost 4 bases and J 5 bases, leaving 16 bases between the germline ends. The CDR3 spells CSVVSTGGRDTQYF. CDR3 nucleotides: TGCAGCGTTGTGTCCACAGGTGGCCGAGATACGCAGTATTTT.

This clone was counted many times. This chain joins TRBV27 and TRBJ2-2; no firm D call. The CDR3 runs 13 residues. Germline V CDR1 and CDR2: MNHEY, SMNVEV (reference sequence). The CDR3 protein is CATKDRPPGELFF. Here the CDR3 DNA reads TGTGCTACAAAAGATCGGCCGCCCGGGGAGCTGTTTTTT.

A word on this clone: Compared with germline, one end of the junction differs, possibly owing to a read error. The chain joins TRBV30 to TRBJ1-2; D gene unclear. CDR1 and CDR2 from the germline V gene are GTSNPN and SVGIG (reference sequence). The CDR3 has 11 residues. CDR3 DNA: TGTGCCTGTAGTGTCTCCTATGGCTACACCTTC. This encodes CACSVSYGYTF.